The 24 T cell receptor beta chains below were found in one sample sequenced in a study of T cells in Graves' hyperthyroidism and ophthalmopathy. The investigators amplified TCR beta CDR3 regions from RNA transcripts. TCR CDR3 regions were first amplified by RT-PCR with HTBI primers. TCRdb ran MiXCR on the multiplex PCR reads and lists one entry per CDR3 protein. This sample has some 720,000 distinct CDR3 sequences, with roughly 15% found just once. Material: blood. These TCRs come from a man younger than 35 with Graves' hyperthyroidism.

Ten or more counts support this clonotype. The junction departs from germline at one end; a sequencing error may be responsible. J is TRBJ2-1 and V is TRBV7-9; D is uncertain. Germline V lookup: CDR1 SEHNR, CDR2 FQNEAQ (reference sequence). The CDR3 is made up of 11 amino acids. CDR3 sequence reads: CAASSYNEQFF. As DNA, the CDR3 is TGCGCCGCTAGCTCCTACAATGAGCAGTTCTTC.

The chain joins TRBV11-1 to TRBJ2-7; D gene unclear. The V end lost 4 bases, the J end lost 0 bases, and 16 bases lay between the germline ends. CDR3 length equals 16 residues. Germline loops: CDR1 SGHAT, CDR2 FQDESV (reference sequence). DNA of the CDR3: TGTGCCAGCAGCTCCCCCCGGGCAGCCGACTCCTACGAGCAGTACTTC. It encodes CASSSPRAADSYEQYF.

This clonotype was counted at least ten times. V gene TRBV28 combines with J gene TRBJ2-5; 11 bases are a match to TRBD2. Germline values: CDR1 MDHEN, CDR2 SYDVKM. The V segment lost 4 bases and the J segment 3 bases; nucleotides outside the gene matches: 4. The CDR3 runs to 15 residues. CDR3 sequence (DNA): TGTGCCAGCAGTTCCCTGACTAGCGGGAAAGAGACCCAGTACTTC. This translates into CASSSLTSGKETQYF.

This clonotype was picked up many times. Here the CDR3 DNA reads TGTGCCTGGAGCGCGGGACAGGGATTTCAGCCCCAGCATTTT. It yields the protein CAWSAGQGFQPQHF. This chain uses TRBV30 with TRBJ1-5, with TRBD1 matching 9 bases. The CDR3 spans 14 residues. J gave up 6 bases and V 3 bases, and 6 bases lay outside the gene matches. CDR1 and CDR2 from the germline V gene are GTSNPN and SVGIG (reference sequence).

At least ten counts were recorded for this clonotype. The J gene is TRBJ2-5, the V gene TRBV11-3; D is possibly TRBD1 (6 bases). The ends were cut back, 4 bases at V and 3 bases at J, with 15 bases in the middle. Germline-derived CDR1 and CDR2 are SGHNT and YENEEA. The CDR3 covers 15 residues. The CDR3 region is CASSSSGVGEETQYF. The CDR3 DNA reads TGTGCCAGCAGCTCTTCAGGGGTTGGGGAAGAGACCCAGTACTTC.

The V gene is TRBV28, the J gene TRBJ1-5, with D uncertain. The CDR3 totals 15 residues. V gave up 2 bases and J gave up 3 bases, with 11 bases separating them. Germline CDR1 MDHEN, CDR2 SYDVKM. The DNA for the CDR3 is TGTGCCAGCAGTTTAGCTCTTCTCTACAATCAGCCCCAGCATTTT. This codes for CASSLALLYNQPQHF.

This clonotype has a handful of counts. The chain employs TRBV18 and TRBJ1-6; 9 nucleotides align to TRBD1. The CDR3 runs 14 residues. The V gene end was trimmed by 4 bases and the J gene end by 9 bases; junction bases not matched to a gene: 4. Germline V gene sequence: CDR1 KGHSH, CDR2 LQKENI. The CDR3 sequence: CASSQDRGGSPLHF. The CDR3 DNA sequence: TGTGCCAGCTCACAGGACAGGGGTGGTTCACCCCTCCACTTT.

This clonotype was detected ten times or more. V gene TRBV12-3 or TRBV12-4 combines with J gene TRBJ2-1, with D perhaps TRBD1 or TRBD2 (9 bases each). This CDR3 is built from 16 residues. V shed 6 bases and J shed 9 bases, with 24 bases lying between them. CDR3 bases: TGTGCCAGCAGACCCAGACTAGCGGACAGGGGCAGTGAGCAGTTCTTC. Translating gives CASRPRLADRGSEQFF.

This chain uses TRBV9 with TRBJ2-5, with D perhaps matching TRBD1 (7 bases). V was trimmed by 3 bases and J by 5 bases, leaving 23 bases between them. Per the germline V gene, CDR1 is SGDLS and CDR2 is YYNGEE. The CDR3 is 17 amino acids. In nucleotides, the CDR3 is TGTGCCAGCAGCGCCCAGGGGGGAGGATTTGTACGTGAGACCCAGTACTTC. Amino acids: CASSAQGGGFVRETQYF.

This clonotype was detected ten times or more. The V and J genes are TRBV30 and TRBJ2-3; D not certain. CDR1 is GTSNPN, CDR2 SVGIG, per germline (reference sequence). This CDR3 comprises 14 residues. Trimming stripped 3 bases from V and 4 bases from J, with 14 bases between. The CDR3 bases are TGTGCCTGGAGGGCGCCGGGTGGCGCAGATACGCAGTATTTT. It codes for CAWRAPGGADTQYF.

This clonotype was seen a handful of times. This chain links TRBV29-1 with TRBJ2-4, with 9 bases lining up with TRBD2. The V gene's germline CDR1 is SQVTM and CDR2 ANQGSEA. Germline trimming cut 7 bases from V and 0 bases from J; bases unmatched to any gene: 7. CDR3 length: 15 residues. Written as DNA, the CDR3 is TGCAGCGCGGCGGGGGGGTTAATAGCCAAAAACATTCAGTACTTC. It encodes CSAAGGLIAKNIQYF.

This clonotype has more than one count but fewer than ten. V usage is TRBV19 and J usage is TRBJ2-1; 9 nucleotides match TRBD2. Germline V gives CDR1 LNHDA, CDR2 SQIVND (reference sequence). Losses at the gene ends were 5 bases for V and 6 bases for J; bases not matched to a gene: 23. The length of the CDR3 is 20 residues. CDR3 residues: CASSLPQILSGRRCVNEQFF. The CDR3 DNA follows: TGTGCCAGTAGTTTGCCACAAATACTTAGCGGGAGAAGGTGTGTCAATGAGCAGTTCTTC. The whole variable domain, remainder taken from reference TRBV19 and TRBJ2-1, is DGGITQSPKYLFRKEGQNVTLSCEQNLNHDAMYWYRQDPGQGLRLIYYSQIVNDFQKGDIAEGYSVSREKKESFPLTVTSAQKNPTAFYLCASSLPQILSGRRCVNEQFFGPGTRLTVL.

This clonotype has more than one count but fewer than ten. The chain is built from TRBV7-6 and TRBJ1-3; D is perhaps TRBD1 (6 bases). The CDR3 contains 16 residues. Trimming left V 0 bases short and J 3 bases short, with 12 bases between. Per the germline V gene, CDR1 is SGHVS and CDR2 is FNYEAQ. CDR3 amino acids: CASSLALTGHGNTIYF. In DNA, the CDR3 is TGTGCCAGCAGCTTAGCCCTCACAGGGCATGGAAACACCATATATTTT.

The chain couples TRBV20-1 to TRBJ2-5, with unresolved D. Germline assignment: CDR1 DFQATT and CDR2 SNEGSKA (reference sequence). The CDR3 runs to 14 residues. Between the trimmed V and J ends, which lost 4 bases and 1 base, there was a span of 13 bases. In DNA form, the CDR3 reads TGCAGTGCTATCGCCCGGACCTTCCAAGAGACCCAGTACTTC. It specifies CSAIARTFQETQYF.

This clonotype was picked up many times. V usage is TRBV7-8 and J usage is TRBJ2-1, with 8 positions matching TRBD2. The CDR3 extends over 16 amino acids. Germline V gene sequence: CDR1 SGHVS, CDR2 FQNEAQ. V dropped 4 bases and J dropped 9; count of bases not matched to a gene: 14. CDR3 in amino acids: CASSSTSGGGRIEQFF. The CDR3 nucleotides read TGTGCCAGCAGCTCCACTAGCGGCGGAGGTCGGATTGAGCAGTTCTTC. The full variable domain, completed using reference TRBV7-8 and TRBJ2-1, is GAGVSQSPRYKVAKRGQDVALRCDPISGHVSLFWYQQALGQGPEFLTYFQNEAQLDKSGLPSDRFFAERPEGSVSTLKIQRTQQEDSAVYLCASSSTSGGGRIEQFFGPGTRLTVL.

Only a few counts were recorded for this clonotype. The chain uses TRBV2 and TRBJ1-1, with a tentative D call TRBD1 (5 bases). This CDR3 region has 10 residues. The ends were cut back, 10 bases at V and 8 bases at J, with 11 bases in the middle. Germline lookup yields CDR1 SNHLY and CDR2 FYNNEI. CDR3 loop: CANYRQEAFF. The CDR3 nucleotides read TGTGCCAACTACAGGCAAGAAGCTTTCTTT. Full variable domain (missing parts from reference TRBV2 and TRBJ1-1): EPEVTQTPSHQVTQMGQEVILRCVPISNHLYFYWYRQILGQKVEFLVSFYNNEISEKSEIFDDQFSVERPDGSNFTLKIRSTKLEDSAMYFCANYRQEAFFGQGTRLTVV.

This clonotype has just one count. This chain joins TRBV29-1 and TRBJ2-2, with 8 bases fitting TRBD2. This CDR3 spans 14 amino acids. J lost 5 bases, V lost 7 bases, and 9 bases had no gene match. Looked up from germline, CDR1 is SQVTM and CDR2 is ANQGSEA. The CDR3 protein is CSASGTRSTGELFF. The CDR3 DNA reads TGCAGCGCATCCGGGACTAGGAGTACCGGGGAGCTGTTTTTT.

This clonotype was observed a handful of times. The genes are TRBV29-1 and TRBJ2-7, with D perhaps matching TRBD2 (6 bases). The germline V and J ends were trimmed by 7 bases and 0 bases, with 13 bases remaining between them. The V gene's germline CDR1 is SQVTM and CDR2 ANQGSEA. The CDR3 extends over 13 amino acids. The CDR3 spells CSARRTNSYEQYF. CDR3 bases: TGCAGCGCTAGGAGGACTAACTCCTACGAGCAGTACTTC.

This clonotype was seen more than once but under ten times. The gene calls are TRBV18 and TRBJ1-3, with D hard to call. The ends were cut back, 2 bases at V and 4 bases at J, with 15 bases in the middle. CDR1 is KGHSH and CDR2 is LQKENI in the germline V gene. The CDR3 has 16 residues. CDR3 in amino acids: CASSPSLARVGNTIYF. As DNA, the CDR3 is TGTGCCAGCTCACCAAGTTTGGCAAGGGTCGGAAACACCATATATTTT.

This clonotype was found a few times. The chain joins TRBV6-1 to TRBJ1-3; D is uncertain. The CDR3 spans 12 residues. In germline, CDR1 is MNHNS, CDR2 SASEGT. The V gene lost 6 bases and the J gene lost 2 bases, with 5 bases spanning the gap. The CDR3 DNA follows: TGTGCCAGCAGAGGGCCTGGAAACACCATATATTTT. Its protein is CASRGPGNTIYF.

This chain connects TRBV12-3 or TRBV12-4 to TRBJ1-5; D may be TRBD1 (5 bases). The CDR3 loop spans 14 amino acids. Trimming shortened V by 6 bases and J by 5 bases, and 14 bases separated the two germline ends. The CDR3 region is CASSHVLGDQPQHF. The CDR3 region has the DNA TGTGCCAGCAGCCACGTTTTGGGGGATCAGCCCCAGCATTTT.

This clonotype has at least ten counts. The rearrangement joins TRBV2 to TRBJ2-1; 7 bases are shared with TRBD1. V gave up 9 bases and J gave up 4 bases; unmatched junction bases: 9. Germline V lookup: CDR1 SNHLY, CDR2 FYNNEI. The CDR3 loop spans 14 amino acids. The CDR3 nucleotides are TGTGCCAGGTCTTGGGACAGTACTTACAATGAGCAGTTCTTC. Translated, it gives CARSWDSTYNEQFF.

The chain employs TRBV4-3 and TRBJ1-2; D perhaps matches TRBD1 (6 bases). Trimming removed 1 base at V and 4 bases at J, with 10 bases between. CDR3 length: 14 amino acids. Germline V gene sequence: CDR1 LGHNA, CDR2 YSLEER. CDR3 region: CASSQGTVLYGYTF. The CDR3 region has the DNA TGCGCCAGCAGCCAAGGGACAGTACTCTATGGCTACACCTTC.

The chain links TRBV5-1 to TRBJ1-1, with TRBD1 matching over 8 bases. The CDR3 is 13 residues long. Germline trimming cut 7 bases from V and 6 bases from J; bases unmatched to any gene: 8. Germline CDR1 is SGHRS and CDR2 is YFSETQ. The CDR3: CASGTGRLPEAFF. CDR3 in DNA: TGCGCCAGCGGGACAGGAAGGTTACCTGAAGCTTTCTTT.